A selection of T cell receptor beta chains follows, all from one sample in a study of blood T cells in healthy people across ages. One entry per CDR3 protein results from TCRdb running MiXCR on the 5' RACE reads. The table lists hundreds of thousands of distinct CDR3 sequences, roughly 31% of them singletons, with less than 20% in the top ten. Sequencing was carried out using blood. These receptors originate from a woman of 80 years or more in good health. Both conserved end residues are part of each CDR3. The D gene is left open where the match is weak. Not every row has a clone size; where given, it reads once, few, many or a size class.

NA,TRBV15,TRBJ2-3,once,TGTGCCACCAGCTCCTTTACAGTTCCTAGCACAGATACGCAGTATTTT,CATSSFTVPSTDTQYF
NA,TRBV7-9,TRBJ2-4,NA,TGTGCCAGCAGCTTAGCGGTTGGGAGAATCCAGTACTTC,CASSLAVGRIQYF
TRBD2,TRBV2,TRBJ2-7,many,TGTGCCAGCAGGCCCATGGACAGCGGGGGGTCCTACGAGCAGTACTTC,CASRPMDSGGSYEQYF
NA,TRBV20-1,TRBJ1-1,few,TGCAGTGCGCAGGGGCCGGGGGGAGCTTTCTTT,CSAQGPGGAFF
NA,TRBV5-1,TRBJ2-7,NA,TGCGCCAGCAGCCCCTTTGAGGAGGGCGAGCAGTACTTC,CASSPFEEGEQYF
NA,TRBV7-8,TRBJ2-4,many,TGTGCCAGCAGCGAGATCGGAGACATTCAGTACTTC,CASSEIGDIQYF
NA,TRBV30,TRBJ2-4,many,TGTGCCTGGAGTGTAGAACGCCACGGCATTCAGTACTTC,CAWSVERHGIQYF
NA,TRBV18,TRBJ1-2,NA,TGTGCCAGCTCACCATCCGAGGAGGCTAACTATGGCTACACCTTC,CASSPSEEANYGYTF
NA,TRBV20-1,TRBJ2-7,once,TGCAGTTTCTGGGGCGGGGGCCACTCCTACGAGCAGTACTTC,CSFWGGGHSYEQYF
TRBD1,TRBV27,TRBJ2-5,many,TGTGCCAGCAGTTTGGGGAGGACAGGGAGAAATGGAGAGACCCAGTACTTC,CASSLGRTGRNGETQYF
NA,TRBV5-1,TRBJ1-1,many,TGCGCCAGCAGCCCACATAATTCTGGGCCGGGGAGCACTGAAGCTTTCTTT,CASSPHNSGPGSTEAFF
TRBD1,TRBV12-3/TRBV12-4,TRBJ2-6,many,TGTGCCAGCAGTTTAGACAGGGGGCTAGGGGCCAACGTCCTGACTTTC,CASSLDRGLGANVLTF
NA,TRBV7-2,TRBJ2-2,NA,TGTGCCAGCAGCCCACAACAGGGACCGCGCACCGGGGAGCTGTTTTTT,CASSPQQGPRTGELFF
TRBD1,TRBV28,TRBJ1-6,NA,TGTGCCAGCAGTGTTACAGGGGTGTCACCCCTCCACTTT,CASSVTGVSPLHF
TRBD2,TRBV7-8,TRBJ2-1,few,TGTGCCAGCAGCCTACCGAGACTAGCCCATGAGCAGTTCTTC,CASSLPRLAHEQFF
TRBD2,TRBV20-1,TRBJ2-5,few,TGCAGTGCTCCCGTCCGTACTAGCGGGGGGGGCGGGACCCAGTACTTC,CSAPVRTSGGGGTQYF
NA,TRBV4-3,TRBJ2-6,many,TGCGCCAGCAGCCAAACCTACCGGGACTTGAGCTCTGGGGCCAACGTCCTGACTTTC,CASSQTYRDLSSGANVLTF
NA,TRBV29-1,TRBJ1-4,many,TGCAGTGCAGGGAGCTTGGGAGAAAAACTGTTTTTT,CSAGSLGEKLFF
TRBD2,TRBV4-3,TRBJ2-2,NA,TGCGCCAGCAGCCCAACCTTAGCGGGGGGTAACACCGGGGAGCTGTTTTTT,CASSPTLAGGNTGELFF
NA,TRBV12-3/TRBV12-4,TRBJ2-3,NA,TGTGCCAGCAGTTTAGAGTTGACCGCAGATACGCAGTATTTT,CASSLELTADTQYF
TRBD2,TRBV4-3,TRBJ2-3,NA,TGCGCCAGCAGCCGGACTAGCGGGCGGGGTGATACGCAGTATTTT,CASSRTSGRGDTQYF
NA,TRBV11-2,TRBJ2-2,few,TGTGCCAGCAGGTTGCAGGGTTCCAGAGATGGGGAGCTGTTTTTT,CASRLQGSRDGELFF
NA,TRBV18,TRBJ2-7,many,TGTGCCAGCTCACCGGGGATGTCGAGGGGGGAGCAGTACTTC,CASSPGMSRGEQYF
NA,TRBV7-3,TRBJ2-1,many,TGTGCCAGCAGCTCCCTTAACTCAAATGAGCAGTTCTTC,CASSSLNSNEQFF
NA,TRBV13,TRBJ1-2,many,TGTGCCAGCACCCAGGGGTTTCTCTATGGCTACACCTTC,CASTQGFLYGYTF
NA,TRBV5-1,TRBJ2-5,NA,TGCGCCAGCAGCTTGGACAATAAGGTGGAGCAGTACTTC,CASSLDNKVEQYF
NA,TRBV7-9,TRBJ2-3,once,TGTGCCAGCAGTCGTGACTTGGGGACGCTGCAGAATACGCAGTATTTT,CASSRDLGTLQNTQYF
NA,TRBV20-1,TRBJ2-5,NA,TGCAGTGCTCCACGACTGGTCGGGGAGACCCAGTACTTC,CSAPRLVGETQYF
TRBD2,TRBV11-2,TRBJ2-1,NA,TGTGCCAGCAGCTCCTCCCTAGCGGGGGGCGAGAATGAGCCGTACTTC,CASSSSLAGGENEPYF
NA,TRBV5-6,TRBJ1-5,few,TGTGCCAGCAGCTTGATTGGTAGTGGCAATCAGCCCCAGCATTTT,CASSLIGSGNQPQHF
NA,TRBV7-2,TRBJ2-4,once,TGTGCCAGCAGCTTAGTACTAGAAAAAAACATTCAGTACTTC,CASSLVLEKNIQYF
TRBD1,TRBV6-5,TRBJ1-2,many,TGTGCCAGCAGGGTGACAGGGGCGGGCTACACCTTC,CASRVTGAGYTF
NA,TRBV5-1,TRBJ1-4,few,TGTGCCAGCAGCAGCACCCCGGCAGGGGTAAATGAAAAACGGTTTTTT,CASSSTPAGVNEKRFF
NA,TRBV20-1,TRBJ2-7,many,TGCAGTGCTAGAGATGCCCGGACTCCAAGCTCCTACGAGCAGTACTTC,CSARDARTPSSYEQYF
NA,TRBV3-1,TRBJ2-1,many,TGTGCCAGCAGCCAAGGGGAGGCTGAGCAGTTCTTC,CASSQGEAEQFF
NA,TRBV6-1,TRBJ1-5,NA,TGTGCCAGCAGTGGATCCAGGGGTCAGCCCCAGCATTTT,CASSGSRGQPQHF
TRBD2,TRBV30,TRBJ2-5,NA,TGTGCCTGGAGTGTTGGAAGCGGGGGGGGGAAAGAGACCCAGTACTTC,CAWSVGSGGGKETQYF
NA,TRBV3-1,TRBJ1-2,many,TGTGCCAGCAGCCAAGGCACACCCCTCTATGGCTACACCTTC,CASSQGTPLYGYTF
NA,TRBV5-1,TRBJ2-7,many,TGCGCCAGCAGCTTGGAGTCGGGATCCTACGAGCAGTACTTC,CASSLESGSYEQYF
TRBD2,TRBV6-4,TRBJ2-3,many,TGTGCCAGCAGCGCGGGGGGGGTTACAGATACGCAGTATTTT,CASSAGGVTDTQYF
NA,TRBV7-2,TRBJ1-1,NA,TGTGCCAGCAGCCTAAATGCTGGGACCGTAAACACTGAAGCTTTCTTT,CASSLNAGTVNTEAFF
NA,TRBV20-1,TRBJ1-2,NA,TGCAGTGCTAGGGGGCCAGAAGAAATCTATGGCTACACCTTC,CSARGPEEIYGYTF
TRBD2,TRBV7-3,TRBJ2-1,NA,TGTGCCAGCAGCATAACTAGCGGGGGGGCCTTGGGGGATGAGCAGTTCTTC,CASSITSGGALGDEQFF
NA,TRBV3-1,TRBJ2-5,many,TGCGCCAGCAGCCAGGGGGGAGAGACCCAGTACTTC,CASSQGGETQYF
NA,TRBV28,TRBJ1-6,many,TGTGCCAGCAGTTTATCGCAGGCTGGCAATTCACCCCTCCACTTT,CASSLSQAGNSPLHF
TRBD2,TRBV6-6,TRBJ2-3,few,TGTGCCAGCAGTTACGGTGGCGGGGGTTTCACAGATACGCAGTATTTT,CASSYGGGGFTDTQYF
NA,TRBV7-2,TRBJ2-5,NA,TGTGCCAGCAGCTTAGCACAGGGAGAGACCCAGTACTTC,CASSLAQGETQYF
NA,TRBV7-9,TRBJ2-7,NA,TGTGCCAGCAGCTTATCCGGGAAGGCCTACAATGAGCAGTACTTC,CASSLSGKAYNEQYF
NA,TRBV9,TRBJ2-7,NA,TGTGCCAGCAGCGTAAGGTTAAGGAGTGAGCAGTACTTC,CASSVRLRSEQYF
NA,TRBV29-1,TRBJ2-1,NA,TGCAGCGTTGGTAGCGGTTCTATTGGTGAGCAGTTCTTC,CSVGSGSIGEQFF